These 31 T cell receptor beta chains were sequenced from one sample in a study of CD8+CD57+ T cells in acquired aplastic anemia. Researchers used genomic DNA as the template to profile TCR beta VDJ and CDR3. TCRdb re-called the reads with MiXCR, one entry per CDR3 protein. The sample records 150,000 to 200,000 distinct CDR3 sequences, approximately 44% being singletons. Patients included in sequencing had previously demonstrated CD8+CD57+ cell expansion by flow cytometry. Material for sequencing was sorted CD4+, CD8+, or CD8+CD57+ T cells (not recorded which) from PBMCs. The source is a human donor with aplastic anemia.

The chain is built from TRBV19 and TRBJ2-3; 7 nucleotides match TRBD2. The CDR3 totals 15 residues. The V gene end was trimmed by 5 bases and the J gene end by 5 bases; junction bases not matched to a gene: 10. Germline assignment: CDR1 LNHDA and CDR2 SQIVND (reference sequence). The CDR3 region has the DNA TGTGCCAGTAGTGGGCAGGGCGGGGGATTAGATACGCAGTATTTT. It is translated as CASSGQGGGLDTQYF.

V and J are TRBV19 and TRBJ1-5; possibly TRBD1 for D (5 bases). Trimming removed 5 bases from V and 6 bases from J, with 14 bases in between. The CDR3 has 14 amino acids. Germline CDR1 is LNHDA and CDR2 is SQIVND (reference sequence). CDR3 loop: CASSSQGGTQPQHF. The DNA for the CDR3 is TGTGCCAGTAGTTCCCAGGGAGGTACTCAGCCCCAGCATTTT.

The CDR3 here is CASSWMGLQETQYF. CDR3 DNA sequence: TGTGCCAGCAGCTGGATGGGACTGCAAGAGACCCAGTACTTC. The chain couples TRBV7-8 to TRBJ2-5, with D possibly matching TRBD2 (6 bases). The V and J ends lost 4 bases and 2 bases respectively, with 11 bases between them. The germline gives CDR1 SGHVS, CDR2 FQNEAQ. The CDR3 spans 14 residues.

This chain connects TRBV6-7 to TRBJ1-3, with a tentative D call TRBD1 (6 bases). TRBV6-7 is an ORF, with its function uncertain. V gave up 7 bases and J gave up 1 base, with 14 bases separating them. The CDR3 length is 15 residues. CDR3 residues: CASTRGRGSGNTIYF. Here the CDR3 DNA reads TGTGCCAGCACCAGGGGCAGGGGATCTGGAAACACCATATATTTT.

This clonotype appeared many times. The V call is TRBV12-3 or TRBV12-4, the J call TRBJ1-1, with TRBD1 matching over 7 bases. V shed 4 bases and J 6 bases; nucleotides not matched to a gene: 5. The CDR3 covers 13 residues. Here the CDR3 reads CASSSQGSAEAFF. The CDR3 DNA follows: TGTGCCAGCAGTTCACAGGGGTCGGCTGAAGCTTTCTTT.

The V and J genes are TRBV10-3 and TRBJ1-2; 9 bases align to TRBD1. V dropped 4 bases and J dropped 2; count of bases not matched to a gene: 5. Germline values: CDR1 ENHRY, CDR2 SYGVKD. CDR3 length: 15 residues. DNA of the CDR3: TGTGCCATCAGTGTTGGACAGGGGAGGAACTATGGCTACACCTTC. This codes for CAISVGQGRNYGYTF.

V is TRBV20-1 and J is TRBJ1-2, with D maybe TRBD1 (6 bases). The germline V gene encodes CDR1 DFQATT and CDR2 SNEGSKA (reference sequence). The CDR3 runs to 15 residues. V dropped 1 base and J dropped 0 bases, with 12 bases sitting between them. The chain's CDR3 is CSARVGDTPNYGYTF. The CDR3 DNA reads as TGCAGTGCTAGAGTCGGGGACACCCCTAACTATGGCTACACCTTC.

This clonotype was counted only a few times. A read error may be the cause here, since a much bigger clone is one base away. This chain links TRBV5-6 with TRBJ2-7, with 10 bases lining up with TRBD1. Losses at the gene ends were 4 bases for V and 2 bases for J; bases not matched to a gene: 3. From germline, CDR1 is SGHDT and CDR2 YYEEEE. CDR3 length: 14 residues. The CDR3 region has the DNA TGTGCCAGCAGCCGGGGGACAGGGGCCTACGAGCAGTACTTC. Residues: CASSRGTGAYEQYF.

This chain links TRBV12-3 or TRBV12-4 with TRBJ2-7; D perhaps matches TRBD1 (6 bases). V lost 6 bases and J 0 bases, leaving 36 bases between the germline ends. The CDR3 extends over 22 amino acids. CDR3 DNA sequence: TGTGCCAGCAGATTACAGGGACCAGATATTAGGTCCCACATGATCAGCTCCTACGAGCAGTACGTC. Protein product: CASRLQGPDIRSHMISSYEQYV.

This clonotype came up a few times. This chain connects TRBV19 to TRBJ2-5; perhaps TRBD2 as D (5 bases). V was trimmed by 6 bases and J by 0 bases, leaving 14 bases between them. Germline CDR1 and CDR2: LNHDA and SQIVND (reference sequence). This CDR3 has 15 residues. CDR3 nucleotide sequence: TGTGCCAGTAGAAGGAGCGGATCTTACCAAGAGACCCAGTACTTC. Translated: CASRRSGSYQETQYF.

A remark on this clonotype: The CDR3 does not end in the conserved phenylalanine or tryptophan, so this is likely a read error. The chain carries TRBV12-3 or TRBV12-4 and TRBJ1-1; possibly TRBD1 for D (5 bases). CDR3 length: 16 amino acids. Trimming removed 0 bases at V and 0 bases at J, with 11 bases between. This chain's CDR3 is CASSLARAQVNTEAFS. The DNA for the CDR3 is TGTGCCAGCAGTTTAGCGCGGGCACAGGTGAACACTGAAGCTTTCTCT.

The rearrangement links TRBV6-5 to TRBJ1-5; TRBD1 is a possible D gene (5 bases). CDR3 size: 16 residues. From germline, CDR1 is MNHEY and CDR2 SVGAGI. The germline V and J ends were trimmed by 2 bases and 1 base, with 12 bases remaining between them. The CDR3 sequence: CASSYSFSGSNQPQHF. Written as DNA, the CDR3 is TGTGCCAGCAGTTACAGTTTTTCAGGGAGCAATCAGCCCCAGCATTTT.

This clonotype was seen ten or more times. The J gene is TRBJ1-5, the V gene TRBV20-1; 9 nucleotides match TRBD1. Germline V lookup: CDR1 DFQATT, CDR2 SNEGSKA (reference sequence). Trimming removed 5 bases from V and 2 bases from J; junction bases left unmatched: 16. This CDR3 has 18 amino acids. The CDR3 sequence: CSAHCCIRQGEGNQPQHF. The CDR3, as DNA: TGCAGTGCTCATTGCTGCATTAGACAGGGGGAAGGCAATCAGCCCCAGCATTTT.

The gene calls are TRBV15 and TRBJ1-2; D ambiguous. The length of the CDR3 is 14 residues. Trimming left V 1 base short and J 2 bases short, with 8 bases between. Germline CDR1 reads LNHNV; CDR2 reads YYDKDF (reference sequence). In nucleotides, the CDR3 is TGTGCCACCAGCAGAGTGGCCGAGAACTATGGCTACACCTTC. Protein product: CATSRVAENYGYTF.

The J gene is TRBJ1-5, the V gene TRBV4-1; D unresolved. Germline CDR1 MGHRA, CDR2 YSYEKL. Trimming stripped 0 bases from V and 1 base from J, with 4 bases between. The CDR3 has 14 residues. The CDR3 spells CASSQERSNQPQHF. CDR3 bases: TGCGCCAGCAGCCAAGAGAGGAGCAATCAGCCCCAGCATTTT.

The V and J genes are TRBV19 and TRBJ1-2; 9 nucleotides align to TRBD1. The junction had 9 bases not matched to a gene; V was cut back by 9 bases and J by 10 bases. There are 12 residues in the CDR3. Germline V gene sequence: CDR1 LNHDA, CDR2 SQIVND (reference sequence). The CDR3 sequence is CARLRDRDLYTF. The CDR3 DNA follows: TGTGCCAGACTCCGGGACAGGGACCTCTACACCTTC.

This clonotype occurred once. The junction shows a germline mismatch at one end, possibly a read error. The rearrangement links TRBV10-3 to TRBJ1-1, with D maybe TRBD1 (6 bases). The V gene's germline CDR1 is ENHRY and CDR2 SYGVKD. There are 16 residues in the CDR3. CDR3 region: CASSKTPPGAGTEAFF. In DNA, the CDR3 is TGTGCCAGCAGTAAGACGCCCCCGGGGGCCGGCACTGAAGCTTTCTTT.

The count of this clonotype is one. A much larger clonotype is one base distant, so this may be a read error. The chain combines TRBV29-1 with TRBJ1-2; no clear D gene. The V gene's germline CDR1 is SQVTM and CDR2 ANQGSEA. This CDR3 has 14 amino acids. The CDR3 DNA reads TGCAGCGTTGAAGTAGGGTCAGTGCACTATGGCTGCACCTTC. It encodes CSVEVGSVHYGCTF.

This clonotype came up a few times. This chain uses TRBV20-1 with TRBJ1-6; 7 bases map to TRBD1. V gave up 3 bases and J gave up 5 bases; unmatched junction bases: 7. This CDR3 contains 15 residues. Germline CDR1 DFQATT, CDR2 SNEGSKA (reference sequence). The CDR3 is CSARVTGSNNSPLHF. The CDR3 DNA follows: TGCAGTGCTAGGGTGACAGGGAGCAATAATTCACCCCTCCACTTT.

The chain couples TRBV18 to TRBJ2-5; D tentatively reads TRBD1 or TRBD2 (5 bases each). The V end lost 2 bases, the J end lost 1 base, and 5 bases lay between the germline ends. Germline V gene sequence: CDR1 KGHSH, CDR2 LQKENI. There are 13 residues in the CDR3. The CDR3 nucleotides read TGTGCCAGCTCACCAGGGACCCAAGAGACCCAGTACTTC. Residues: CASSPGTQETQYF.

The V and J genes are TRBV25-1 and TRBJ2-7, with D uncertain. This CDR3 is built from 12 residues. From germline, CDR1 is MGHDK and CDR2 SYGVNS. Trimming took off 3 bases at V and 4 bases at J, with 7 bases between the two ends. This CDR3 is CASSDTAYEQYF. CDR3 bases: TGTGCCAGCAGTGATACGGCGTACGAGCAGTACTTC.

The rearrangement links TRBV9 to TRBJ2-3; D not resolved. The germline V gene encodes CDR1 SGDLS and CDR2 YYNGEE. V was shortened by 3 bases and J by 5 bases, with 4 bases between the two germline ends. This CDR3 region has 11 residues. The CDR3 protein is CASSGIDTQYF. The CDR3 DNA reads as TGTGCCAGCAGCGGGATAGATACGCAGTATTTT.

Concerning this clonotype itself: It may be a read error: a sequence one base away is much more abundant. The chain joins TRBV6-4 to TRBJ1-1; the match to TRBD1 covers 8 bases. J lost 6 bases, V lost 6 bases, and 6 bases had no gene match. The CDR3 has 13 residues. The germline V gene has CDR1 MRHNA and CDR2 SNTAGT. The DNA of the CDR3 is TGTGCCAGCAGCCAACAGGGGGACGCTGAAGCTTTCTTT. This gives the protein CASSQQGDAEAFF.

This clonotype was picked up many times. The rearrangement joins TRBV19 to TRBJ2-5; D might be TRBD2 (6 bases). The CDR3 loop spans 14 amino acids. V lost 3 bases to trimming and J lost 2 bases, with 10 bases between them. The germline gives CDR1 LNHDA, CDR2 SQIVND (reference sequence). The CDR3 DNA sequence: TGTGCCAGTAGTATGGGACTTGCACAAGAGACCCAGTACTTC. It specifies CASSMGLAQETQYF.

This clonotype occurred many times. The chain carries TRBV5-1 and TRBJ2-2, with D possibly TRBD1 on 5 matching bases. The germline gives CDR1 SGHRS, CDR2 YFSETQ. Trimming removed 7 bases from V and 7 bases from J, with 14 bases in between. This CDR3 has 13 residues. DNA of the CDR3: TGCGCCAGCGGGGAAGGGGTCAACGGGGAGCTGTTTTTT. Its translation: CASGEGVNGELFF.

This clonotype was seen only once. A much larger clone is a single base away; this may be a read error. The chain links TRBV19 to TRBJ1-1; TRBD1 agrees at 7 bases. The CDR3 is 17 residues long. Germline V CDR1 and CDR2: LNHDA, SQIVND (reference sequence). J lost 1 base, V lost 6 bases, and 14 bases had no gene match. The CDR3 spells CASRANRGLVGNTEAFF. The CDR3 region has the DNA TGTGCCAGTAGGGCCAACAGGGGCCTAGTCGGGAACACTGAAGCTTTCTTT.

Ten or more counts support this clonotype. V usage is TRBV6-1 and J usage is TRBJ1-1; TRBD1 matches 8 bases. The CDR3 is 14 residues long. The junction had 6 bases not matched to a gene; V was cut back by 6 bases and J by 3 bases. Germline V gene sequence: CDR1 MNHNS, CDR2 SASEGT. The CDR3 is CASSQDRADTEAFF. CDR3 DNA sequence: TGTGCCAGCAGCCAGGACAGGGCGGACACTGAAGCTTTCTTT.

About this clonotype itself: This sequence may be a read error, since a much larger clone differs from it by one base. The gene calls are TRBV4-1 and TRBJ2-1, with 12 bases identical to TRBD2. The CDR3 is made up of 16 amino acids. The germline gives CDR1 MGHRA, CDR2 YSYEKL. In nucleotides, the CDR3 is TGCGCCAGCAGCCCCCTCTCGACTAGCGGGAGTCGTGAGCAGTCCTTC. Amino acids: CASSPLSTSGSREQSF.

The table lists this clonotype with many counts. The V and J genes are TRBV5-1 and TRBJ2-2, with 10 bases aligning to TRBD2. The CDR3 spans 19 residues. V shed 2 bases, J shed 7 bases, and the junction held 17 bases outside the gene matches. Germline V gives CDR1 SGHRS, CDR2 YFSETQ. The chain's CDR3 is CASSLDAVGRTSGIGELFF. CDR3 sequence (DNA): TGCGCCAGCAGCTTAGACGCCGTGGGTCGGACTAGCGGTATCGGGGAGCTGTTTTTT.

V is TRBV25-1 and J is TRBJ2-5; D may be TRBD1 or TRBD2 (6 bases each). The CDR3 is 14 residues long. Deletions cut 10 bases from V and 2 bases from J, with 17 bases between. CDR1 and CDR2 from the germline V gene are MGHDK and SYGVNS. The CDR3 sequence is CATLDSGRQETQYF. DNA for the CDR3: TGTGCCACCCTGGACAGCGGGCGACAAGAGACCCAGTACTTC.

This sequence joins TRBV10-3 and TRBJ2-1; TRBD2 agrees at 12 bases. This CDR3 is built from 15 residues. Germline CDR1 is ENHRY and CDR2 is SYGVKD. The ends lost 10 bases at V and 7 bases at J; junction bases unmatched: 11. The CDR3 nucleotides are TGTGCCACCCAAAGCCTAGCGGGAGGGCCAAATGAGCAGTTCTTC. It yields the protein CATQSLAGGPNEQFF.